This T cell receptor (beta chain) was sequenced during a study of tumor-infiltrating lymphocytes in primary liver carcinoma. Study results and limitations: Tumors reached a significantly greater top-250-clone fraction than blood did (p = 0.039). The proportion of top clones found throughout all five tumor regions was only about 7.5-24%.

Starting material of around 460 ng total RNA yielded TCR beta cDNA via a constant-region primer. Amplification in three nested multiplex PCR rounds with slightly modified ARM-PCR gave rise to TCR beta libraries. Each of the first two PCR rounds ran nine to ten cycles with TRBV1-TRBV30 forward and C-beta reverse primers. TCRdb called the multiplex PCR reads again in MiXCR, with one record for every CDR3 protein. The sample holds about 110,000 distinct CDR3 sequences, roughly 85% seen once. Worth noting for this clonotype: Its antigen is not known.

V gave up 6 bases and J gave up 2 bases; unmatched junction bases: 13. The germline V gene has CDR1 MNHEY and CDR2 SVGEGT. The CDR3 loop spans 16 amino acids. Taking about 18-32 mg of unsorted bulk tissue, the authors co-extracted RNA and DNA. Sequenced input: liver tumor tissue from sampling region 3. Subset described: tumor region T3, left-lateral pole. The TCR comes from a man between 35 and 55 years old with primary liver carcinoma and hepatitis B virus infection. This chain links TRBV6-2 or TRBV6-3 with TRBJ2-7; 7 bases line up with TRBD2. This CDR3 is CASSYPLSAGAYEQYF. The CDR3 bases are TGTGCCAGCAGCTACCCCCTAAGTGCGGGGGCCTACGAGCAGTACTTC.